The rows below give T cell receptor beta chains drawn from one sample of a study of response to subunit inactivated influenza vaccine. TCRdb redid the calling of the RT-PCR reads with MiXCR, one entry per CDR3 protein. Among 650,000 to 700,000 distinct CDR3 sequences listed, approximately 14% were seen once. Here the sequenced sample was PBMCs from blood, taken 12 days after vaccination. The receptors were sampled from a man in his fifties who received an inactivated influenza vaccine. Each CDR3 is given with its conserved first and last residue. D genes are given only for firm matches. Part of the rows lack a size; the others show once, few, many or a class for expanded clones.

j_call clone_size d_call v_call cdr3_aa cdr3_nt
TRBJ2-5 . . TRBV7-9 CASSKGRHQETQYF TGTGCCAGCAGCAAGGGACGGCACCAAGAGACCCAGTACTTC
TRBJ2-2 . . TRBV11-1 CASSTGPGTGELFF TGTGCCAGCAGCACGGGCCCGGGGACCGGGGAGCTGTTTTTT
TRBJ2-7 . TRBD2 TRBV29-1 CSVEGTSGSTYEQYF TGCAGCGTTGAAGGGACTAGCGGGAGTACTTACGAGCAGTACTTC
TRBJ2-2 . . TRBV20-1 CSARGGAGYTGELFF TGCAGTGCCCGGGGCGGGGCGGGATACACCGGGGAGCTGTTTTTT
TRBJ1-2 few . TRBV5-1 CASSNQGIYGYTF TGCGCCAGCTCAAACCAGGGAATCTATGGCTACACCTTC
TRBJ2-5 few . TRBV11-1 CASSLPAGARETQYF TGTGCCAGCAGCTTACCCGCAGGGGCTCGAGAGACCCAGTACTTC
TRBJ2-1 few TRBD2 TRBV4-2 CASSQVGGEYNEQFF TGTGCCAGCAGCCAAGTGGGGGGGGAGTACAATGAGCAGTTCTTC
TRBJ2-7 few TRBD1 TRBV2 CASRHGQGAGEQYF TGTGCCAGCAGGCATGGACAGGGGGCAGGGGAGCAGTACTTC
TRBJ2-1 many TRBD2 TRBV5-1 CASSILAGEQFF TGCGCCAGCAGCATCCTAGCGGGTGAGCAGTTCTTC
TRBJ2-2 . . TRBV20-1 CSARDLSRAVGELFF TGCAGTGCTAGAGACCTATCCCGGGCGGTCGGGGAGCTGTTTTTT
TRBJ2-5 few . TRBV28 CASSGQVGETQYF TGTGCCAGCAGTGGGCAGGTAGGAGAGACCCAGTACTTC
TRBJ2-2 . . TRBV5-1 CASSRGGEPGELFF TGCGCCAGCAGCCGAGGGGGGGAACCCGGGGAGCTGTTTTTT
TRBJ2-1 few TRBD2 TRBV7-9 CASSPRLAGLSDEQFF TGTGCCAGCAGCCCCAGACTAGCGGGGCTGTCAGATGAGCAGTTCTTC
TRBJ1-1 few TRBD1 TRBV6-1 CASSRRQGNTEAFF TGTGCCAGCAGCCGGCGACAGGGGAACACTGAAGCTTTCTTT
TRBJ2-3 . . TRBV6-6 CASIQRRTDTQYF TGTGCCAGCATTCAGCGCCGCACAGATACGCAGTATTTT
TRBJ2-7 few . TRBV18 CASSSDVNPYEQYF TGTGCCAGCTCTTCGGACGTAAACCCCTACGAGCAGTACTTC
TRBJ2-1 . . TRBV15 CATSRVGEITYNEQFF TGTGCCACCAGCAGAGTGGGGGAGATCACCTACAATGAGCAGTTCTTC
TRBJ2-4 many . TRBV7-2 CASSPGLAKNIQYF TGTGCCAGCAGCCCAGGGTTGGCCAAAAACATTCAGTACTTC
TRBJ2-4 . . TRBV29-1 CSVVRVDIQYF TGCAGCGTTGTCCGTGTGGACATTCAGTACTTC
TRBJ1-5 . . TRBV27 CASSSVDRDNQPQHF TGTGCCAGCAGTTCCGTGGACAGAGACAATCAGCCCCAGCATTTT
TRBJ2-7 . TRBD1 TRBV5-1 CASSLDRGIYEQYF TGCGCCAGCAGCTTGGACAGGGGCATATACGAGCAGTACTTC
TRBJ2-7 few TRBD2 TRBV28 CASKPREALTSYEQYF TGTGCCAGCAAACCCCGGGAGGCCCTGACATCCTACGAGCAGTACTTC
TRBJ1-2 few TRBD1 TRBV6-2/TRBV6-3 CASNLGQGRGYGYTF TGTGCCAGCAACCTGGGACAGGGACGGGGCTATGGCTACACCTTC
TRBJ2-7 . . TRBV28 CASSLARGFYEQYF TGTGCCAGCAGCTTGGCCCGGGGATTCTACGAGCAGTACTTC
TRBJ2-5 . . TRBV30 CAWRADRRETQYF TGTGCCTGGAGAGCTGACAGGAGAGAGACCCAGTACTTC
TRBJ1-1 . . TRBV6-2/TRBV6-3 CASSLQGGWTEAFF TGTGCCAGCAGCCTACAGGGAGGCTGGACTGAAGCTTTCTTT
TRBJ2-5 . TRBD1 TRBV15 CATSRRTRTGVAETQYF TGTGCCACCAGCAGACGCACTAGGACAGGGGTAGCAGAGACCCAGTACTTC
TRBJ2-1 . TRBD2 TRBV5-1 CASSFASGSGGEQFF TGCGCCAGCAGCTTTGCTAGCGGGAGCGGGGGTGAGCAGTTCTTC
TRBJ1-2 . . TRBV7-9 CASSPNKDGYTF TGTGCCAGCAGCCCTAACAAGGATGGCTACACCTTC
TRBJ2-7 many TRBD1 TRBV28 CASSPPGTALYEQYF TGTGCCAGCAGTCCCCCAGGGACAGCACTGTACGAGCAGTACTTC
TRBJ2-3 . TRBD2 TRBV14 CASSKEGTSGATQYF TGTGCCAGCAGCAAAGAAGGGACTAGCGGGGCTACGCAGTATTTT
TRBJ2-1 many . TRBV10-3 CAIKNERNEQFF TGTGCCATAAAAAACGAGAGGAATGAGCAGTTCTTC
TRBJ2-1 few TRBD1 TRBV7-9 CASPTGVDNEQFF TGTGCCAGCCCAACAGGGGTGGACAATGAGCAGTTCTTC
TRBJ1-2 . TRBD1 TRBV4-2 CASSQGTGTNYGYTF TGTGCCAGCAGCCAAGGGACAGGGACCAACTATGGCTACACCTTC
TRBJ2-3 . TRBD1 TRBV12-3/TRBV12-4 CASSLKTGGADTQYF TGTGCCAGCAGTTTAAAGACAGGGGGCGCAGATACGCAGTATTTT
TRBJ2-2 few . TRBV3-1 CASSQDLYRRNTGELFF TGTGCCAGCAGCCAAGATCTATATAGGAGAAACACCGGGGAGCTGTTTTTT
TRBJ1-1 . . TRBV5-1 CASSLDPSTEAFF TGCGCCAGCAGCTTGGATCCATCCACTGAAGCTTTCTTT
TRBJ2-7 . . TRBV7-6 CASSLMGSNRHSYEQYF TGTGCCAGCAGCTTAATGGGATCTAACAGGCACTCCTACGAGCAGTACTTC
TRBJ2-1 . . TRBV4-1 CASSQGADGWNEQFF TGCGCCAGCAGCCAAGGCGCCGATGGCTGGAATGAGCAGTTCTTC
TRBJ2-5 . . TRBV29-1 CSVLGQGGWQETQYF TGCAGCGTTCTTGGGCAGGGCGGATGGCAAGAGACCCAGTACTTC
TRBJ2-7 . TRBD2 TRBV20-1 CSVPTRASGAYEQYF TGCAGTGTCCCGACACGGGCTAGCGGAGCCTACGAGCAGTACTTC
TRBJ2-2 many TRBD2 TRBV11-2 CASSFSGRGTGELFF TGTGCCAGCAGCTTTAGCGGGAGGGGAACCGGGGAGCTGTTTTTT
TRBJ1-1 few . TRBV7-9 CASSRTEAFF TGTGCCAGCAGCCGAACTGAAGCTTTCTTT
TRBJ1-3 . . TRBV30 CAWSVRATGNTIYF TGTGCCTGGAGTGTACGGGCAACTGGAAACACCATATATTTT
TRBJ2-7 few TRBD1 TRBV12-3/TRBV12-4 CASSLGTGFVEQYF TGTGCCAGCAGTTTGGGGACAGGGTTTGTAGAGCAGTACTTC
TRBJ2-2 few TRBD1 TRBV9 CASSAGQVTGELFF TGTGCCAGCAGCGCCGGACAGGTCACCGGGGAGCTGTTTTTT
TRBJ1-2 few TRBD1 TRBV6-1 CASSGRQGLGYTF TGTGCCAGCAGCGGTCGACAGGGTCTTGGCTACACCTTC
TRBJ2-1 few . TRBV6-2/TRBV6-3 CASGLGGGGNEQFF TGTGCCAGCGGCTTAGGGGGGGGCGGCAATGAGCAGTTCTTC
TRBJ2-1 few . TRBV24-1 CATSDSRVSSYNEQFF TGTGCCACCAGTGATTCGAGAGTTAGCTCCTACAATGAGCAGTTCTTC
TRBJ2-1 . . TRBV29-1 CSVEDLTRVEVNEQFF TGCAGCGTTGAAGATCTCACCAGGGTGGAAGTCAATGAGCAGTTCTTC
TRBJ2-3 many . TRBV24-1 CATRGTKEDTQYF TGTGCCACCCGGGGGACCAAGGAAGATACGCAGTATTTT
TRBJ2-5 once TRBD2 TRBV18 CASSVLASETQYF TGTGCCAGCTCTGTACTAGCGAGTGAGACCCAGTACTTC
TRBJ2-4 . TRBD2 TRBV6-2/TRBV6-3 CASNERGAENIQYF TGTGCCAGCAACGAGCGGGGGGCAGAAAACATTCAGTACTTC
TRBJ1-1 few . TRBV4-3 CASSQDRRLRGTEAFF TGCGCCAGCAGCCAAGATCGGCGCCTCAGGGGAACTGAAGCTTTCTTT
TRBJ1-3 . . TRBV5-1 CASSLENRRNTIYF TGCGCCAGCAGCTTGGAAAACCGGCGAAACACCATATATTTT